What follows are 5 T cell receptor beta chains derived from one specimen sequenced in a study of cytomegalovirus exposure and HLA in healthy donors. PCR used 60 Vbeta primers and 13 Jbeta primers. Sequencing was performed with immunoSEQ multiplex PCR; in TCRdb, only in-frame clones are kept and a portion is missing. The sample lists about 130,000 clones, 70% to 85% seen once, with roughly 2.5% in the top ten. The sequencing sample was made of PBMCs. These receptor sequences come from a boy aged 2-9 years in good health and CMV-seronegative.

This clone showed up just a few times. In DNA form, the CDR3 reads TGCGCCAGCAGCTTGGACACGAACACTGAAGCTTTCTTT. This encodes CASSLDTNTEAFF. This chain links TRBV5-1 with TRBJ1-1; D is uncertain. Between the trimmed V and J ends, which lost 0 bases and 1 base, there was a span of 4 bases. Germline V gene lookup returns CDR1 SGHRS and CDR2 YFSETQ. The CDR3 loop spans 13 amino acids.

The chain has TRBV5-4 and TRBJ2-3, with D uncertain. Germline V gene lookup returns CDR1 SGHNT and CDR2 YYREEE (reference sequence). The V gene lost 1 base and the J gene lost 0 bases, with 6 bases spanning the gap. CDR3 size: 14 residues. The CDR3 bases are TGTGCCAGCAGCTTGCAGACTAGCACAGATACGCAGTATTTT. This gives the protein CASSLQTSTDTQYF.

The rearrangement links TRBV15 to TRBJ1-6, with D perhaps TRBD1 (5 bases). The CDR3 has 15 residues. Germline CDR1 and CDR2: LNHNV and YYDKDF (reference sequence). Trimming left V 0 bases short and J 9 bases short, with 12 bases between. CDR3 residues: CATSRDQGFSSPLHF. The CDR3 nucleotides read TGTGCCACCAGCAGAGATCAGGGTTTTAGTTCACCCCTCCACTTT.

As to this clone: Distinct nucleotide sequences in the sample also encode this CDR3. The chain combines TRBV11-3 with TRBJ2-3; D may be TRBD2 (6 bases). The CDR3 loop spans 14 amino acids. V lost 5 bases to trimming and J lost 2 bases, with 11 bases between them. CDR1 SGHNT and CDR2 YENEEA come from the germline V gene. The CDR3 protein is CASSPRGTTDTQYF. The DNA of the CDR3 is TGTGCCAGCAGCCCCCGGGGGACCACAGATACGCAGTATTTT.

The CDR3 reads CASERERDNEQFF. The CDR3 DNA is TGTGCCTCGGAGCGGGAGAGGGACAATGAGCAGTTCTTC. This chain joins TRBV10-3 and TRBJ2-1; 8 bases are shared with TRBD2. The J segment lost 5 bases and the V segment lost 11 bases, leaving 8 bases of the junction unmatched. Germline V gene lookup returns CDR1 ENHRY and CDR2 SYGVKD. The CDR3 totals 13 residues.